This entry features one TCR beta chain sequence. What it binds is unknown. The entry originates in a study of T cell responses to AZD1222 COVID-19 vaccine. Study-wide findings and caveats: The number of AZD1222 recipients seropositive at baseline was only 6 or 7.

Using immunoSEQ multiplex PCR, the repertoire was profiled, and TCRdb retains in-frame clones only, with some absent. The table includes roughly 200,000 clones, about 86% detected once. V lost 3 bases and J lost 5; bases outside the gene matches: 6. CDR1 and CDR2 from the germline V gene are SGHDT and YYEEEE. The CDR3 is made up of 15 amino acids. The chain links TRBV5-6 to TRBJ2-4; 9 nucleotides agree with TRBD2. This clonotype was sampled from an adult in good health. Here the sequenced sample was peripheral blood, taken on day 0 of AZD1222 vaccination. The CDR3 loop reads CASSSGSGGQNIQYF. For the CDR3, the DNA is TGTGCCAGCAGCTCAGGTAGCGGGGGCCAAAACATTCAGTACTTC. Based on the CDR3 plus reference TRBV5-6 and TRBJ2-4, the full variable domain is DAGVTQSPTHLIKTRGQQVTLRCSPKSGHDTVSWYQQALGQGPQFIFQYYEEEERQRGNFPDRFSGHQFPNYSSELNVNALLLGDSALYLCASSSGSGGQNIQYFGAGTRLSVL.